This TCR beta chain derives from a study of identical twins (dated by TCRdb to about 2016). With regard to the full study: To test whether fetal clonotypes persist, the study used deep sequencing on TCR alpha and beta repertoires from monozygotic twins, unrelated adults of various ages, and cord blood. To rule out contamination, replicate twin experiments were performed at different times with different library preparation protocols. What the study reported, not specific to this receptor: A weaker excess of twin sharing was found in beta out-of-frame sequences because the signal-to-noise ratio was lowered by fewer shared sequences. Out-of-frame TCR alpha sequences shared between twins showed an excess of low generation-probability sequences compared with coincidental sharing between unrelated individuals. Abundant cord blood beta clonotypes had fewer insertions, young adult naive repertoires showed a similar but weaker trend, and memory repertoires showed no such trend. In monozygotic twins, recombination models systematically underestimated out-of-frame TCR alpha sharing, but the models matched the sharing seen between unrelated individuals. Because the same donors could not be followed over many years, the conclusions relied on cross-sectional statistical analysis. Zero-insertion analyses could be partly confounded by invariant T cells such as MAIT and iNKT, though diverse VJ usage argued against such confounding for most clonotypes.

Library preparation used 5' RACE. Sequencing used an Illumina HiSeq 2000. A universal primer binding site was added through template switching, and the final cDNA carried a unique molecular identifier so that TCR cDNA molecules could be counted accurately. Specific primers in the conserved constant-segment region were used to synthesize first-strand cDNA for the TCR alpha and beta chains. To control for contamination, every cDNA library was double barcoded, receiving both a SMART-Mk sample barcode and Illumina barcodes. TruSeq adapter sequences and Illumina sample barcodes were added in two successive PCR steps. TCR alpha and beta cDNA libraries were sequenced on the Illumina HiSeq platform with custom primers. Processing in the source paper ran as follows. Raw reads were processed with MiGEC to extract unique molecular identifiers, and MiXCR was used to determine CDR3 positions. Recombination models were inferred per individual with the repgenHMM and IGoR tools using an EM algorithm. Shared clonotypes were analyzed with the tcR package in R, and sharing was normalized by the product of cloneset sizes. To study raw recombination free of thymic and clonal selection effects, out-of-frame nonproductive sequences were analyzed. TCRdb trimmed public reads at Q25 via fastp, called clones via MiXCR and kept in-frame beta chains. A single entry per CDR3 protein holds the most common genes and DNA from its merged rows. TCRdb, rather than the study authors, made the V and J calls. The sample records around 250,000 distinct CDR3 sequences, approximately 7.1% of which are singletons. The ten largest clones take up approximately 14% of the sample.

Ten or more counts support this clonotype. Which antigen it targets is not known. No qualities accompany the bases; no much larger clone lies one base away. Every donor in the study was a healthy Caucasian. Three pairs of female monozygotic twins, all aged 18 to 29 years, were included in the twin cohort. Positive isolation kits from Invitrogen were used to isolate the CD4+ and CD8+ T cell populations. V ends up 10 bases short and J 7 bases short, with an unmatched junction base count of 10. The CDR3 has 13 amino acids, counting the end cysteine and phenylalanine. Of the read, only the CDR3 DNA is kept; its 39 bases are in frame from base 1. The sample was also linked to a second study, of T cells expressing NK-cell markers. The second source states: Three sorted T-cell subsets (CD3+CD56+NKG2C+, CD3+CD56+NKG2C- and CD3+CD56-NKG2C+) from 8 or 9 donors had their TCR beta-chain repertoires profiled. Of the eight sequenced donors, seven were found to be HCMV-seropositive and one was found to be HCMV-seronegative. In several experiments an anti-gammadeltaTCR antibody was added to restrict sorting to alphabetaTCR-expressing T cells. In over 5 donors, the dominant CD3+CD56+NKG2C+ clonotypes were among the top 10 CD8+ clonotypes and accounted for roughly 1.0-7.0% of CD8+ T cells. Those dominant clonotypes were again the most abundant among CD3+CD56-NKG2C+ cells in a handful of donors, at 28.3-60.1%. Whether the expanded NKG2C-expressing T cell clones were specific for HCMV antigens was left unclear. The eight sequenced donors were randomly selected healthy volunteers, three men and five women. HCMV serostatus was determined by detecting HCMV-specific IgG in serum with a commercial ELISA kit. MIGEC was used to demultiplex reads and group the reads by UMI, and MiTCR was used to assemble and quantify clonotypes. To exclude erroneous sequences, any TCR cDNA sequence not supported by at least two reads was discarded. Downstream repertoire analysis used the tcR package, and clonotypes were matched across fractions by CDR3 nucleotide sequence plus V segment. VDJmatch was used to annotate antigen specificity against VDJdb, with one amino acid substitution in CDR3 allowed.

The rearranged chain carries TRBV12-3 or TRBV12-4 and TRBJ2-1; 7 nucleotides in the junction match TRBD1. Material: CD8+ T cells sorted from blood. The sequence derives from a woman between 18 and 29 years old in good health. The nucleotides read TGTGCCACCCTAAAGGGGGCAGGAAATGAGCAGTTCTTC. Translated, it gives CATLKGAGNEQFF.